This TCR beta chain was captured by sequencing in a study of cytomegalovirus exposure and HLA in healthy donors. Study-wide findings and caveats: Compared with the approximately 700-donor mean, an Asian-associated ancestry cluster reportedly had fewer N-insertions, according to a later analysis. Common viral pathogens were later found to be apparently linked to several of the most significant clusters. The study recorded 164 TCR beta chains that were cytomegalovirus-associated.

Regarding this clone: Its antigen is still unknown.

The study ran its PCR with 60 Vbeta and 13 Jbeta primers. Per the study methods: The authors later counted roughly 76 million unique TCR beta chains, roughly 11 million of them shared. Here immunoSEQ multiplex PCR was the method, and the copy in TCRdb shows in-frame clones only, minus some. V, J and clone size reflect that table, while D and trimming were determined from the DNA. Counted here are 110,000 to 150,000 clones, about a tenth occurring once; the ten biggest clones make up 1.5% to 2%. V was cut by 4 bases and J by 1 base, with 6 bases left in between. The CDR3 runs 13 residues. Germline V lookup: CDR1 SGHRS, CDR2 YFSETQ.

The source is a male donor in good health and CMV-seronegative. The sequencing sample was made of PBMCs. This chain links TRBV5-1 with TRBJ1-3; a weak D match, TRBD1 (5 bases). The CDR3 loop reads CASSDSSGNTIYF. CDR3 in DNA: TGCGCCAGCAGCGACAGTTCTGGAAACACCATATATTTT.